Following are 5 T cell receptor beta chains from one sample sequenced in a study of T cells after yellow fever vaccination. TCRdb reprocessed the 5' RACE reads via MiXCR and lists one record per CDR3 protein. The sample includes approximately 58,000 distinct CDR3 sequences, about 5.6% of them seen just once. The specimen was PBMCs, either bulk or a sorted T-cell subset (CD4+, CD8+, memory, or dextramer-sorted; not recorded which), collected on the day of the yellow fever booster vaccination. The receptors originated from a young man who received the YFV17D yellow fever vaccine.

The rearrangement joins TRBV14 to TRBJ2-5, with D perhaps matching TRBD2 (6 bases). V was cut by 1 base and J by 4 bases, with 16 bases left in between. The V gene's germline CDR1 is SGHDN and CDR2 FVKESK. This CDR3 region has 16 residues. The CDR3 DNA sequence: TGTGCCAGCAGCCAAGGGGTCGGGGACTTGGGAGAGACCCAGTACTTC. This codes for CASSQGVGDLGETQYF.

Ten or more counts support this clonotype. J is TRBJ1-5 and V is TRBV29-1, with 7 bases identical to TRBD1. This CDR3 region has 13 residues. Germline V gene sequence: CDR1 SQVTM, CDR2 ANQGSEA. The junction had 8 bases not matched to a gene; V was cut back by 7 bases and J by 5 bases. The CDR3 sequence: CSATEGGYQPQHF. The CDR3 DNA is TGCAGCGCTACCGAAGGGGGCTATCAGCCCCAGCATTTT.

This clonotype was seen at least ten times. The V gene is TRBV7-9, the J gene TRBJ2-1; TRBD2 might be the D (6 bases). Per germline, CDR1 SEHNR and CDR2 FQNEAQ (reference sequence). Trimming took 5 bases from V and 6 from J, leaving 11 bases between them. The CDR3 loop spans 13 amino acids. CDR3 bases: TGTGCCAGCAGCCCACTAGCTCTCAATGAGCAGTTCTTC. It encodes CASSPLALNEQFF.

This clonotype was observed at least ten times. The rearrangement uses TRBV10-3 and TRBJ1-5, with D uncertain. The germline V and J ends were trimmed by 0 bases and 2 bases, with 14 bases remaining between them. This CDR3 has 17 amino acids. The germline V gene encodes CDR1 ENHRY and CDR2 SYGVKD. CDR3 amino acids: CAISESDNSLGNQPQHF. The CDR3 coding sequence is TGTGCCATCAGTGAGTCTGACAACTCATTGGGCAATCAGCCCCAGCATTTT.

This clonotype came up many times. The CDR3 here is CASSTTGNTEAFF. The CDR3 nucleotides read TGTGCCAGCAGCACCACAGGGAACACTGAAGCTTTCTTT. The chain uses TRBV12-3 or TRBV12-4 and TRBJ1-1, with D perhaps matching TRBD1 (5 bases). The CDR3 has 13 amino acids. V was pared by 6 bases and J by 1 base, with 9 bases between.